The 27 T cell receptor beta chains presented below share a single source sample, sequenced in a study of cytomegalovirus exposure and HLA in healthy donors (dated by TCRdb to the late 2010s). Libraries came from the immunoSEQ multiplex PCR assay. A mixture of 60 forward primers for TCR Vbeta segments and 13 reverse primers for TCR Jbeta segments was used in the multiplex PCR. TCRdb obtained this table from immuneACCESS and retained in-frame rearrangements with V and J assigned. These tables miss some clones; where compared with another copy, unresolved V genes account for less than half of the shortfall, and the remainder is unexplained. The sample has more than 60,000 clones on record, under 85% of them singletons. 2.9% of the sample rests with the top ten. Sequencing was performed on PBMCs. The receptors here all came from a woman aged 25 to 39 in good health and CMV-seronegative.

This rearrangement joins TRBV30 to TRBJ2-5, with 16 nucleotides matching TRBD2. CDR1 is GTSNPN and CDR2 is SVGIG in the germline V gene (reference sequence). The trim removed 4 bases at V and 5 bases at J, leaving 10 bases unmatched. The length of the CDR3 is 17 residues. The CDR3: CAWTLGTSGGVGETQYF. The CDR3 DNA is TGTGCCTGGACCCTTGGGACTAGCGGGGGGGTGGGGGAGACCCAGTACTTC.

This clone has more than one count but fewer than ten. Sequence at one end of the junction differs from germline and may be a read error. The rearrangement links TRBV27 to TRBJ1-1, with a tentative D call TRBD1 (6 bases). This CDR3 has 14 amino acids. The germline gives CDR1 MNHEY, CDR2 SMNVEV (reference sequence). Here the CDR3 DNA reads TGTGCCAGCTGTTTTTCAGGGGCCCATCGGCGCGCTTTCTTT. Translation: CASCFSGAHRRAFF.

The table lists this clone with a few counts. The chain employs TRBV5-5 and TRBJ1-1; D is ambiguous. The CDR3 covers 13 residues. Trimming removed 0 bases at V and 5 bases at J, with 8 bases between. Germline V CDR1 and CDR2: SGHKS, YYEKEE (reference sequence). CDR3 sequence: CASSLGYRTEAFF. For the CDR3, the DNA is TGTGCCAGCAGCTTGGGCTATCGAACTGAAGCTTTCTTT.

This sequence joins TRBV9 and TRBJ2-5; D uncertain. CDR1 is SGDLS and CDR2 is YYNGEE in the germline V gene. The CDR3 sequence is 15 residues long. Trimming pared 4 bases from V and 5 bases from J, leaving 18 bases between. This CDR3 is CASSISGRMEETQYF. Written as DNA, the CDR3 is TGTGCCAGCAGCATCTCTGGTAGGATGGAGGAGACCCAGTACTTC.

This chain links TRBV7-2 with TRBJ2-2; 7 bases map to TRBD1. The CDR3 has 15 amino acids. Germline V gene data show CDR1 as SGHTA and CDR2 as FQGNSA. V dropped 3 bases and J dropped 5; count of bases not matched to a gene: 6. This CDR3 is CASSFPPGQTGELFF. CDR3 nucleotide sequence: TGTGCCAGCAGCTTCCCGCCGGGACAGACCGGGGAGCTGTTTTTT. The whole variable domain, filled in from reference TRBV7-2 and TRBJ2-2, reads GAGVSQSPSNKVTEKGKDVELRCDPISGHTALYWYRQSLGQGLEFLIYFQGNSAPDKSGLPSDRFSAERTGGSVSTLTIQRTQQEDSAVYLCASSFPPGQTGELFFGEGSRLTVL.

As for this clone: A read error may account for a junction end that differs from germline. The chain joins TRBV10-3 to TRBJ2-1; 7 bases map to TRBD1. There are 14 residues in the CDR3. CDR1 is ENHRY and CDR2 is SYGVKD in the germline V gene. The CDR3 DNA reads as TGTGCCACCGAGACAGGGAACTCCAACAATGAGCAGTTCTTC. It yields the protein CATETGNSNNEQFF.

V and J are TRBV7-2 and TRBJ1-6; TRBD1 matches at 9 bases. This CDR3 has 15 amino acids. Germline V lookup: CDR1 SGHTA, CDR2 FQGNSA. V was pared by 5 bases and J by 9 bases, with 8 bases of the junction left unmatched. Here the CDR3 DNA reads TGTGCCAGCAGCCTGCCTCGGACAGGGGTTTCACCCCTCCACTTT. The encoded protein is CASSLPRTGVSPLHF.

This clone has more than one count but fewer than ten. The chain recombines TRBV10-1 with TRBJ2-7; D is uncertain. The V gene's germline CDR1 is WNHNN and CDR2 SYGVQD (reference sequence). Trimming took off 5 bases at V and 9 bases at J, with 17 bases between the two ends. This CDR3 is built from 13 residues. CDR3 sequence: CASSSEAALRQYF. CDR3 in DNA: TGCGCCAGCAGTTCCGAGGCAGCTCTACGGCAGTACTTC.

The chain combines TRBV19 with TRBJ1-2, with 8 bases that match TRBD1. From germline, CDR1 is LNHDA and CDR2 SQIVND (reference sequence). CDR3 length equals 13 residues. Trimming cost V 4 bases and J 6 bases; bases outside gene matches: 4. The CDR3 loop reads CASSKDRVHGYTF. The DNA of the CDR3 is TGTGCCAGTAGTAAGGACAGGGTACATGGCTACACCTTC.

CDR3 nucleotide sequence: TGCGCCAGCAGCCCTGGAGGGACAGACTATGGCTACACCTTC. Translation gives CASSPGGTDYGYTF. The chain is built from TRBV10-1 and TRBJ1-2; 7 positions agree with TRBD1. Per germline, CDR1 WNHNN and CDR2 SYGVQD (reference sequence). Trimming removed 6 bases from V and 3 bases from J; junction bases left unmatched: 7. This CDR3 has 14 amino acids.

This chain connects TRBV6-5 to TRBJ1-5; D is perhaps TRBD1 (6 bases). Looked up from germline, CDR1 is MNHEY and CDR2 is SVGAGI. CDR3 length: 15 amino acids. V was pared by 8 bases and J by 7 bases, with 21 bases between. The chain's CDR3 is CASGSRDVTGQPQHF. The CDR3 nucleotides read TGTGCCAGCGGATCCCGGGACGTCACAGGGCAGCCCCAGCATTTT.

The chain couples TRBV5-6 to TRBJ2-5; tentative D call: TRBD1 (6 bases). This CDR3 comprises 15 residues. Trimming pared 2 bases from V and 6 bases from J, leaving 17 bases between. CDR1 SGHDT and CDR2 YYEEEE come from the germline V gene. CDR3 sequence (DNA): TGTGCCAGCAGCTTTCTGGGGGCTAGCACAAAGACCCAGTACTTC. Its translation: CASSFLGASTKTQYF.

The chain carries TRBV7-9 and TRBJ1-1; no firm D call. CDR3 length: 15 residues. V was trimmed by 1 base and J by 0 bases, leaving 9 bases between them. Germline CDR1 and CDR2: SEHNR and FQNEAQ (reference sequence). The CDR3 spells CASSLVGGLNTEAFF. The CDR3 DNA is TGTGCCAGCAGCTTAGTTGGAGGGTTGAACACTGAAGCTTTCTTT.

V and J are TRBV10-3 and TRBJ2-7; D might be TRBD1 (6 bases). CDR1 ENHRY and CDR2 SYGVKD come from the germline V gene. Trimming removed 2 bases at V and 4 bases at J, with 12 bases between. The CDR3 contains 14 residues. CDR3 sequence reads: CAISEPDRPYEQYV. The CDR3 bases are TGTGCCATCAGTGAGCCAGACAGGCCGTACGAGCAGTACGTC.

The V gene is TRBV5-1, the J gene TRBJ2-5; TRBD1 matches at 9 bases. The CDR3 runs to 15 residues. V lost 3 bases to trimming and J lost 5 bases; unmatched junction nucleotides: 8. Germline V gene lookup returns CDR1 SGHRS and CDR2 YFSETQ. The CDR3 region is CASSSPGQGRETQYF. In DNA form, the CDR3 reads TGCGCCAGCAGCTCCCCGGGACAGGGAAGGGAGACCCAGTACTTC.

The chain uses TRBV4-1 and TRBJ1-2; D possibly corresponds to TRBD1 (5 bases). V was trimmed by 3 bases and J by 3 bases, leaving 14 bases between them. This CDR3 comprises 15 residues. Per germline, CDR1 MGHRA and CDR2 YSYEKL. In DNA, the CDR3 is TGCGCCAGCAGCCACGGGGGGAGAGGGGACTATGGCTACACCTTC. Encoded protein: CASSHGGRGDYGYTF.

CDR3 protein: CASSYGFQVGTEAFF. DNA for the CDR3: TGTGCCAGCAGTTATGGGTTCCAGGTGGGCACTGAAGCTTTCTTT. V and J are TRBV6-5 and TRBJ1-1; D is uncertain. The V end was cut by 3 bases, the J end by 4 bases, with 15 bases between. CDR1 is MNHEY and CDR2 is SVGAGI in the germline V gene. The CDR3 is 15 residues long.

The chain carries TRBV4-3 and TRBJ2-3; D might be TRBD1 (5 bases). Germline values: CDR1 LGHNA, CDR2 YSLEER. CDR3 length: 17 residues. Between the trimmed V and J ends, which lost 2 bases and 2 bases, there was a span of 17 bases. The CDR3: CASSQSRGSAATDTQYF. The DNA for the CDR3 is TGCGCCAGCAGCCAATCAAGGGGAAGTGCCGCCACAGATACGCAGTATTTT.

Here the CDR3 DNA reads TGTGCCAGCAGCCTAGGAGCATCCGAGCAGTTCTTC. Translation gives CASSLGASEQFF. V gene TRBV7-6 combines with J gene TRBJ2-1; D is undetermined. CDR1 is SGHVS, CDR2 FNYEAQ, per germline. The CDR3 is 12 amino acids. V lost 5 bases, J lost 10 bases, and 12 bases lay in between. Full variable domain (missing parts from reference TRBV7-6 and TRBJ2-1): GAGVSQSPRYKVTKRGQDVALRCDPISGHVSLYWYRQALGQGPEFLTYFNYEAQQDKSGLPNDRFSAERPEGSISTLTIQRTEQRDSAMYRCASSLGASEQFFGPGTRLTVL.

The rearrangement uses TRBV19 and TRBJ1-3; 8 nucleotides line up with TRBD1. The CDR3 spans 15 residues. CDR1 LNHDA and CDR2 SQIVND come from the germline V gene (reference sequence). V dropped 6 bases and J dropped 0; count of bases not matched to a gene: 4. Written as DNA, the CDR3 is TGTGCCAGTAGGGGACAGGCGATCTCTGGAAACACCATATATTTT. This sequence encodes CASRGQAISGNTIYF.

The J gene is TRBJ2-5, the V gene TRBV30, with D perhaps TRBD1 (5 bases). The ends were cut back, 0 bases at V and 4 bases at J, with 9 bases in the middle. The germline V gene encodes CDR1 GTSNPN and CDR2 SVGIG (reference sequence). The CDR3 consists of 13 residues. The chain's CDR3 is CAWSVGEGETQYF. In DNA form, the CDR3 reads TGTGCCTGGAGTGTAGGGGAAGGAGAGACCCAGTACTTC.

Worth noting for this clone: The same CDR3 arises from other DNA sequences in this sample as well. This sequence joins TRBV5-4 and TRBJ2-3, with 10 nucleotides matching TRBD2. CDR1 is SGHNT and CDR2 is YYREEE in the germline V gene (reference sequence). The CDR3 has 16 amino acids. With V trimmed by 1 base and J by 1 base, 3 bases remained unmatched. The CDR3 protein is CASSLRLAGGTDTQYF. The CDR3 DNA reads TGTGCCAGCAGCTTGCGTCTAGCGGGGGGCACAGATACGCAGTATTTT. The variable domain in full, completed from reference TRBV5-4 and TRBJ2-3, reads ETGVTQSPTHLIKTRGQQVTLRCSSQSGHNTVSWYQQALGQGPQFIFQYYREEENGRGNFPPRFSGLQFPNYSSELNVNALELDDSALYLCASSLRLAGGTDTQYFGPGTRLTVL.

This sequence joins TRBV9 and TRBJ2-1; TRBD2 agrees at 11 bases. The CDR3 covers 17 residues. Germline V gives CDR1 SGDLS, CDR2 YYNGEE. V dropped 3 bases and J dropped 4; count of bases not matched to a gene: 9. CDR3 protein: CASSGLAGGLEYNEQFF. DNA of the CDR3: TGTGCCAGCAGCGGTCTAGCGGGAGGTCTTGAATACAATGAGCAGTTCTTC.

This clone was detected a few times. The chain joins TRBV15 to TRBJ1-6, with 9 nucleotides matching TRBD1. The CDR3 spans 14 residues. V dropped 3 bases and J dropped 9; count of bases not matched to a gene: 3. Germline V lookup: CDR1 LNHNV, CDR2 YYDKDF (reference sequence). CDR3 sequence: CATSSETGGSPLHF. The CDR3 DNA reads TGTGCCACCAGCAGTGAGACAGGGGGTTCACCCCTCCACTTT.

This chain's CDR3 is CASSTSRGVGTGELFF. The CDR3 region has the DNA TGCGCCAGCAGCACCTCCCGGGGGGTAGGCACCGGGGAGCTGTTTTTT. The chain links TRBV5-1 to TRBJ2-2; 7 nucleotides match TRBD2. After removal of 4 bases from V and 4 bases from J, the junction contained 10 bases not matched to a gene. Germline assignment: CDR1 SGHRS and CDR2 YFSETQ. The CDR3 loop spans 16 amino acids.

The V and J genes are TRBV5-1 and TRBJ2-5; 7 positions agree with TRBD2. The CDR3 is made up of 15 amino acids. After removal of 4 bases from V and 0 bases from J, the junction contained 6 bases not matched to a gene. Germline V CDR1 and CDR2: SGHRS, YFSETQ. The CDR3 sequence: CASSRGVSNQETQYF. For the CDR3, the DNA is TGCGCCAGCAGCCGGGGGGTCAGTAACCAAGAGACCCAGTACTTC.

DNA of the CDR3: TGTGCCAGCAGTACCAGACCGGGACAGAGCTCTGGGGCCAACGTCCTGACTTTC. It translates to CASSTRPGQSSGANVLTF. The rearrangement joins TRBV27 to TRBJ2-6; TRBD1 agrees at 7 bases. V lost 5 bases to trimming and J lost 0 bases; unmatched junction nucleotides: 10. The CDR3 has 18 amino acids. Germline CDR1 reads MNHEY; CDR2 reads SMNVEV (reference sequence).